This T cell receptor (beta chain) was captured by sequencing in a study of blood T cell repertoires in COVID-19. The CDR3 loop spans 17 amino acids. In the authors' methods: It was from reference gene primer amplification that nucleated cell counts were estimated. Produced via immunoSEQ multiplex PCR; TCRdb's table is partial and in-frame only. V and J calls plus clone size are reproduced from that table; the DNA served to infer D and trimming. The table lists fewer than 150,000 clones, over 75% of them singletons. The source of this sequence is a woman in her seventies who had recovered from COVID-19. Sequences were obtained from peripheral blood. The chain combines TRBV21-1 with TRBJ2-5; the DNA was not compared with TRBD2, the D call given in the table. TRBV21-1 is listed as a pseudogene. CDR3 bases: TGTGCCAGCAGCAAAACTCTAGGAAAGGCGGGAGTGGAGACCCAGTACTTC. It yields the protein CASSKTLGKAGVETQYF.